This T cell receptor (beta chain) was recorded in a study of blood T cell repertoires in COVID-19 (dated by TCRdb to the early 2020s). Background for the entire study: Samples from collaborators originated in the United States, Italy and Spain and spanned both the acute and convalescent phases of COVID-19. The prospective study material was composed of cDNA or gDNA derived from T cells, B-cell-depleted T cells, or PBMCs. The dataset comprised deeply sampled blood TCRbeta repertoires from subjects exposed to, actively infected with, or recovered from COVID-19. The repertoires were made available in a free public database intended to serve as a resource for research on the immune response to SARS-CoV-2. Samples came from the ongoing ImmuneRACE study (first 160 participants) plus 1,254 subjects from 6 global collaborators. A de-identified subject ID, COVID-19 status, age in years and sex were almost always included in the sample metadata. Where HLA class I and class II types were available, the types were taken from metadata supplied by the sample provider, not from assay-based typing.

From a lookup of the germline V gene, CDR1 and CDR2 are SGHAT and FQNNGV. Between the V and J ends, shortened by 0 bases and 8 bases respectively, the junction contains 7 bases. Counted from cysteine to phenylalanine, this CDR3 has 13 amino acids. This entry keeps only the CDR3 DNA: 39 bases, framed from base 1. Overall study results and their limits: The quantity of clinical and demographic metadata differed by source and by participant and was supplied without curation.

With respect to this clone: The clone's antigen remains unknown. The sample holds no much larger clone one base away, and base qualities are not on file.

TCRbeta CDR3 regions were amplified from genomic DNA using the immunoSEQ Assay, a bias-controlled multiplex PCR. Per the original workflow: The number of nucleated cells in each sample was estimated from the amplification of reference gene primers within the assay. Sequence reads were collapsed and filtered to measure the absolute abundance of every unique TCRbeta CDR3 rearrangement. For each sample, productive Simpson clonality was calculated as the square root of Simpson's diversity index over productive rearrangements. The clones in this table, taken by TCRdb from immuneACCESS, are in-frame only. Not every clone is retained; where verified, under half of the shortfall comes from an unresolved V gene, and the cause of the rest is unknown. V, J and clone size derive from that table, while D and trimming were established from the DNA sequence. This sample holds under 200,000 clones; over 70% were observed only once. About 10% of the sample belongs to the ten largest clones.

Participants in the prospective study were enrolled through a virtual design, were aged roughly 18 to 100 years, and lived in fewer than 30 United States geographic areas. In the prospective study, cohorts were assigned on the basis of participant-reported clinical history obtained from a screening survey and a study questionnaire. ImmuneRACE Cohort 3 recovered participants were defined by two consecutive negative NP/OP PCR tests, healthcare professional clearance, or symptom resolution. In the prospective study, whole blood, serum and a nasopharyngeal or oropharyngeal swab were collected from each participant by mobile phlebotomists. Over a roughly 2-month period, participants in the prospective study had the option of providing additional blood draws and questionnaires. Prospective study blood samples were shipped either frozen or at room temperature before DNA extraction.

The sequence was obtained from a man in his fifties or sixties who had recovered from COVID-19. The chain couples TRBV11-2 to TRBJ1-4; there is no confident call for the D gene. The sequenced sample consisted of PBMCs or T cells enriched from blood (not recorded which). The CDR3 protein: CASSLDLGEKLFF. The nucleotides read TGTGCCAGCAGCTTAGATCTCGGGGAAAAACTGTTTTTT.